The 20 T cell receptor beta chains listed next were all sequenced from one sample in a study of cytomegalovirus exposure and HLA in healthy donors. Only in-frame clones appear in the TCRdb table, and some are missing; sequencing was by immunoSEQ multiplex PCR. The data contain some 150,000 clones, 80% to 90% of them singletons. The sequenced material came from PBMCs. These receptors were taken from a woman aged 18-29 years in good health and CMV-seropositive.

The gene calls are TRBV2 and TRBJ2-1; 8 bases fit TRBD1. The CDR3 is 12 residues long. Germline V gene lookup returns CDR1 SNHLY and CDR2 FYNNEI. The V segment lost 8 bases and the J segment 4 bases; nucleotides outside the gene matches: 1. Here the CDR3 DNA reads TGTGCCAGCCAGGGGGCGTACAATGAGCAGTTCTTC. Protein: CASQGAYNEQFF. Variable domain in full (rest from reference TRBV2 and TRBJ2-1): EPEVTQTPSHQVTQMGQEVILRCVPISNHLYFYWYRQILGQKVEFLVSFYNNEISEKSEIFDDQFSVERPDGSNFTLKIRSTKLEDSAMYFCASQGAYNEQFFGPGTRLTVL.

This rearrangement joins TRBV11-3 to TRBJ2-1; D remains unclear. This CDR3 spans 15 amino acids. Germline V CDR1 and CDR2: SGHNT, YENEEA. V lost 5 bases, J lost 0 bases, and 11 bases lay in between. CDR3 DNA: TGTGCCAGCAGCCCACAATCCGCCTCCTACAATGAGCAGTTCTTC. Protein: CASSPQSASYNEQFF.

The J gene is TRBJ2-7, the V gene TRBV4-1; D remains unclear. Germline lookup yields CDR1 MGHRA and CDR2 YSYEKL. CDR3 length equals 15 residues. Trimming took 3 bases from V and 2 from J, leaving 14 bases between them. The chain's CDR3 is CASSHGSLTPYEQYF. CDR3 coding DNA: TGCGCCAGCAGCCATGGCTCCCTCACCCCCTACGAGCAGTACTTC.

V is TRBV7-2 and J is TRBJ2-5; D perhaps matches TRBD2 (6 bases). Germline-derived CDR1 and CDR2 are SGHTA and FQGNSA. V lost 4 bases to trimming and J lost 1 base, with 10 bases between them. The CDR3 runs to 14 residues. The CDR3 sequence: CASSSAGSQETQYF. CDR3 DNA sequence: TGTGCCAGCAGCTCTGCGGGAAGCCAAGAGACCCAGTACTTC. The full variable domain, with the rest looked up from reference TRBV7-2 and TRBJ2-5, is GAGVSQSPSNKVTEKGKDVELRCDPISGHTALYWYRQSLGQGLEFLIYFQGNSAPDKSGLPSDRFSAERTGGSVSTLTIQRTQQEDSAVYLCASSSAGSQETQYFGPGTRLLVL.

V usage is TRBV7-9 and J usage is TRBJ1-5; 8 nucleotides agree with TRBD1. The V and J ends lost 5 bases and 4 bases, in that order; junction bases with no gene match: 10. Germline V lookup: CDR1 SEHNR, CDR2 FQNEAQ (reference sequence). The CDR3 loop spans 16 amino acids. The CDR3 spells CASSKADRDWNQPQHF. The CDR3 bases are TGTGCCAGCAGCAAGGCGGACAGGGATTGGAATCAGCCCCAGCATTTT. Full variable domain (missing parts from reference TRBV7-9 and TRBJ1-5): DTGVSQNPRHKITKRGQNVTFRCDPISEHNRLYWYRQTLGQGPEFLTYFQNEAQLEKSRLLSDRFSAERPKGSFSTLEIQRTEQGDSAMYLCASSKADRDWNQPQHFGDGTRLSIL.

The chain employs TRBV2 and TRBJ2-2; D perhaps matches TRBD2 (5 bases). The CDR3 length is 12 residues. V was trimmed by 8 bases and J by 2 bases, leaving 6 bases between them. In germline, CDR1 is SNHLY, CDR2 FYNNEI. In nucleotides, the CDR3 is TGTGCCAGCGGGAGAAACACCGGGGAGCTGTTTTTT. Its translation: CASGRNTGELFF.

The CDR3 nucleotides read TGTGCCAGCAGTGAATACACTAGCGGAGCCTACGAGCAGTACTTC. Its protein product is CASSEYTSGAYEQYF. The chain uses TRBV2 and TRBJ2-7; 8 nucleotides align to TRBD2. V was pared by 2 bases and J by 2 bases, with 5 bases of the junction left unmatched. The length of the CDR3 is 15 residues. Germline CDR1 SNHLY, CDR2 FYNNEI.

The V call is TRBV9, the J call TRBJ2-3; 14 bases agree with TRBD2. There are 18 residues in the CDR3. Losses at the gene ends were 0 bases for V and 5 bases for J; bases not matched to a gene: 8. Germline V gives CDR1 SGDLS, CDR2 YYNGEE. The CDR3: CASSVAPATSGGGDTQYF. The CDR3 nucleotides read TGTGCCAGCAGCGTAGCCCCCGCGACTAGCGGGGGGGGAGATACGCAGTATTTT.

The chain couples TRBV10-3 to TRBJ2-3, with TRBD1 as a possible D gene (6 bases). CDR3 length: 18 residues. Germline values: CDR1 ENHRY, CDR2 SYGVKD. Deletions cut 3 bases from V and 2 bases from J, with 21 bases between. As DNA, the CDR3 is TGTGCCATCAGTGATAGGGCTCCCAGGGGCCACTTCACAGATACGCAGTATTTT. Amino acids: CAISDRAPRGHFTDTQYF.

As DNA, the CDR3 is TGTGCCAGCAGGGACAGCGATAGCAATCAGCCCCAGCATTTT. As protein: CASRDSDSNQPQHF. V usage is TRBV27 and J usage is TRBJ1-5, with a tentative D call TRBD1 (6 bases). CDR1 and CDR2 (germline): MNHEY, SMNVEV (reference sequence). The CDR3 loop spans 14 amino acids. Trimming left V 6 bases short and J 0 bases short, with 9 bases between.

As regards this clone: At one end the junction does not follow the germline gene, possibly because of a read error. This sequence joins TRBV19 and TRBJ2-5; possibly TRBD1 for D (5 bases). CDR3 size: 12 residues. Germline CDR1 and CDR2: LNHDA and SQIVND (reference sequence). The CDR3, as DNA: TGTGCCAGTAGTATTGGATGGGGCACCCCGTACTTC. Protein: CASSIGWGTPYF.

V is TRBV4-1 and J is TRBJ1-1, with D tentatively TRBD1 (5 bases). The CDR3 has 13 amino acids. Germline values: CDR1 MGHRA, CDR2 YSYEKL. V was trimmed by 3 bases and J by 6 bases, leaving 11 bases between them. The CDR3 nucleotides read TGCGCCAGCAGCCAGCAGGGTTTACCTGAAGCTTTCTTT. It is translated as CASSQQGLPEAFF.

The chain's CDR3 is CASSEGQGPDTQYF. The CDR3 DNA sequence: TGTGCCAGCAGTGAAGGACAGGGCCCTGATACGCAGTATTTT. The chain combines TRBV6-1 with TRBJ2-3, with 7 positions matching TRBD1. This CDR3 is 14 amino acids long. With V trimmed by 1 base and J by 6 bases, 4 bases remained unmatched. Germline V gives CDR1 MNHNS, CDR2 SASEGT.

The chain carries TRBV7-6 and TRBJ2-5, with TRBD1 as a possible D gene (5 bases). CDR3 size: 13 residues. Germline V gene lookup returns CDR1 SGHVS and CDR2 FNYEAQ. Trimming pared 5 bases from V and 5 bases from J, leaving 12 bases between. CDR3 DNA: TGTGCCAGCAGCGTGCAGGGTTACGAGACCCAGTACTTC. It is translated as CASSVQGYETQYF.

This chain joins TRBV21-1 and TRBJ2-7; TRBD2 reflects the table's D call only, with no check against the DNA. TRBV21-1 is marked as a pseudogene. This CDR3 has 15 amino acids. The DNA for the CDR3 is TGTGCCAGCAGCAAAAAGGTAAAGTGGAGAAACGAGCAGTACTTC. Amino acid sequence: CASSKKVKWRNEQYF.

This clone was detected a few times. V is TRBV18 and J is TRBJ2-7; 8 bases map to TRBD1. Germline V gives CDR1 KGHSH, CDR2 LQKENI. The V segment lost 6 bases and the J segment 2 bases; nucleotides outside the gene matches: 6. This CDR3 has 14 amino acids. Here the CDR3 DNA reads TGTGCCAGCTCCGAAGGACAGGGTCCCTACGAGCAGTACTTC. Its translation is CASSEGQGPYEQYF.

The V and J genes are TRBV10-1 and TRBJ2-3, with D perhaps TRBD2 (5 bases). V gave up 5 bases and J gave up 9 bases, with 15 bases separating them. The CDR3 contains 13 residues. The germline CDR1 and CDR2 sequences are WNHNN and SYGVQD (reference sequence). CDR3 sequence: CASSRELLKTQYF. CDR3 in DNA: TGCGCCAGCAGTCGGGAACTACTTAAGACGCAGTATTTT.

This rearrangement joins TRBV4-1 to TRBJ1-1; TRBD1 is a possible D gene (6 bases). Trimming removed 2 bases from V and 0 bases from J, with 16 bases in between. The germline V gene has CDR1 MGHRA and CDR2 YSYEKL. The CDR3 covers 17 residues. For the CDR3, the DNA is TGCGCCAGCAGCCAAAGAGCGAGGGGGGGAATGAACACTGAAGCTTTCTTT. Its protein is CASSQRARGGMNTEAFF.

The chain links TRBV6-4 to TRBJ1-1, with a possible D match to TRBD1 (6 bases). V dropped 6 bases and J dropped 2 bases, with 13 bases sitting between them. Looked up from germline, CDR1 is MRHNA and CDR2 is SNTAGT. This CDR3 comprises 14 residues. This CDR3 is CASRVTGDNTEAFF. The CDR3 coding sequence is TGTGCCAGCAGAGTGACAGGTGATAACACTGAAGCTTTCTTT.

The chain carries TRBV19 and TRBJ2-2, with 8 positions matching TRBD1. Trimming at V came to 7 bases and at J to 5 bases, leaving 9 bases not matched to a gene. The CDR3 runs 15 residues. The germline gives CDR1 LNHDA, CDR2 SQIVND (reference sequence). CDR3 DNA: TGTGCCAGTAACCCTCCGGGACAGGAAACCGGGGAGCTGTTTTTT. Protein product: CASNPPGQETGELFF. The full variable domain, rest sourced from reference TRBV19 and TRBJ2-2, is DGGITQSPKYLFRKEGQNVTLSCEQNLNHDAMYWYRQDPGQGLRLIYYSQIVNDFQKGDIAEGYSVSREKKESFPLTVTSAQKNPTAFYLCASNPPGQETGELFFGEGSRLTVL.